The 6 T cell receptor beta chains in this list originate from one sample, sequenced in a study of patients and donors after allogeneic stem cell transplantation. TCRdb reanalysed the RT-PCR reads using MiXCR and keeps one entry per CDR3 protein. The table includes more than 850,000 distinct CDR3 sequences, more than 15% detected once. Sample: blood, either unsorted or a sorted T cell fraction (not recorded which). The receptor source for this set is a human donor who was either an allogeneic HSCT recipient or a stem cell or donor lymphocyte infusion donor (not recorded which). It is not recorded whose cells these are; they may come from a transplant donor.

The V and J genes are TRBV24-1 and TRBJ2-1; 9 bases fit TRBD2. The CDR3 has 15 residues. Looked up from germline, CDR1 is KGHDR and CDR2 is SFDVKD. J was trimmed by 9 bases and V by 4 bases; bases with no gene match: 9. CDR3 coding DNA: TGTGCCACCAGTGACCCCGGGACTAGCTTTAGTGAGCAGTTCTTC. Translation gives CATSDPGTSFSEQFF.

This clonotype was observed a few times. The genes are TRBV6-5 and TRBJ1-5; D perhaps matches TRBD1 (5 bases). CDR1 MNHEY and CDR2 SVGAGI come from the germline V gene. There are 16 residues in the CDR3. V shed 2 bases and J shed 4 bases, with 15 bases lying between them. CDR3 in amino acids: CASSYPPGTENQPQHF. CDR3 bases: TGTGCCAGCAGTTACCCACCGGGGACGGAGAATCAGCCCCAGCATTTT.

The V and J genes are TRBV27 and TRBJ2-1; TRBD2 matches at 8 bases. V lost 10 bases to trimming and J lost 3 bases; unmatched junction nucleotides: 5. Germline loops: CDR1 MNHEY, CDR2 SMNVEV (reference sequence). The CDR3 has 13 residues. CDR3 loop: CATSRGGYNEQFF. CDR3 sequence (DNA): TGTGCCACCTCCCGGGGGGGCTACAATGAGCAGTTCTTC.

This chain uses TRBV27 with TRBJ2-7; D remains ambiguous. CDR3 length: 15 amino acids. V dropped 2 bases and J dropped 1 base, with 12 bases sitting between them. From germline, CDR1 is MNHEY and CDR2 SMNVEV (reference sequence). As DNA, the CDR3 is TGTGCCAGCAGTTTAAGTCAGCAAACATCCTACGAGCAGTACTTC. The encoded protein is CASSLSQQTSYEQYF.

There are a few counts of this clonotype. The V and J genes are TRBV7-2 and TRBJ2-2, with TRBD1 matching over 7 bases. Germline CDR1 SGHTA, CDR2 FQGNSA. CDR3 length: 16 amino acids. After removal of 3 bases from V and 4 bases from J, the junction contained 8 bases not matched to a gene. CDR3 protein: CASSFPQGKGTGELFF. Written as DNA, the CDR3 is TGTGCCAGCAGCTTCCCACAGGGGAAAGGCACCGGGGAGCTGTTTTTT.

This clonotype was detected ten times or more. The rearrangement links TRBV10-3 to TRBJ2-1; D possibly corresponds to TRBD1 (6 bases). V dropped 7 bases and J dropped 3 bases, with 13 bases sitting between them. The CDR3 contains 14 residues. Germline V gene data show CDR1 as ENHRY and CDR2 as SYGVKD. The DNA for the CDR3 is TGTGCCATCACACCAGGGGCCAACTACAATGAGCAGTTCTTC. Residues: CAITPGANYNEQFF.